This T cell receptor beta chain was found in a study of blood T cell repertoires in COVID-19. Unmatched junction bases numbered 11, after V lost 5 bases and J lost 4 bases. Germline V lookup: CDR1 SGHRS, CDR2 YFSETQ. This CDR3 has 16 amino acids. Methods used by the authors: Estimation of nucleated cell counts was performed using reference gene primer amplification. Clones were sequenced by immunoSEQ multiplex PCR, and TCRdb holds only the in-frame ones, with some missing. For V, J and clone size, that table is used; D and trimming come from the DNA. Here the sample spans roughly 180,000 clones, about four fifths being singletons.

This chain links TRBV5-1 with TRBJ1-3, with 8 bases that match TRBD1. The material sequenced was peripheral blood. The clonotype comes from a woman aged 55-69 years with COVID-19, enrolled during active disease. The CDR3 spells CASSPAGGIGGNTIYF. CDR3 sequence (DNA): TGCGCCAGCAGTCCGGCAGGGGGCATAGGAGGAAACACCATATATTTT.